The entry that follows covers one T cell receptor beta chain sequence. Measured with immunoSEQ multiplex PCR; TCRdb has only the in-frame clones, and not every one. The table records 200,000 or so clones, roughly 84% of them present only once. The sample originates from a study of blood T cell repertoires in COVID-19. The CDR3 covers 14 residues. The germline CDR1 and CDR2 sequences are MDHEN and SYDVKM. V lost 6 bases, J lost 3 bases, and 8 bases stayed unmatched. The sequence was collected from a man aged 30-40 years in a cohort exposed to, infected with or recovered from COVID-19 (not recorded which). The specimen sequenced was PBMCs or T cells enriched from blood (not recorded which). V usage is TRBV28 and J usage is TRBJ2-7, with 7 bases that match TRBD1. CDR3 loop: CASSLGSGGYEQYF. In DNA, the CDR3 is TGTGCCAGCAGCCTGGGGTCAGGGGGCTACGAGCAGTACTTC.